The 16 T cell receptor beta chains below all came from one sample that was sequenced in a study of early T cells in non-severe SARS-CoV-2 infection. MiXCR was run by TCRdb on the 5' RACE reads, yielding one entry per CDR3 protein. The sample records some 19,000 distinct CDR3 sequences, roughly 4.3% being singletons. The material sequenced was whole blood. Source of these receptors: an adult who was a healthcare worker with PCR-confirmed SARS-CoV-2 infection or an uninfected control (not recorded which).

Many counts were recorded for this clonotype. The chain combines TRBV20-1 with TRBJ2-2; D is unclear. Germline CDR1 DFQATT, CDR2 SNEGSKA (reference sequence). Between the trimmed V and J ends, which lost 1 base and 5 bases, there was a span of 5 bases. The CDR3 totals 12 residues. The CDR3 reads CSARVQTGELFF. CDR3 nucleotides: TGCAGTGCTAGAGTGCAGACCGGGGAGCTGTTTTTT.

The rearrangement joins TRBV18 to TRBJ1-4; the D is unclear. The V and J ends lost 3 bases and 2 bases respectively, with 13 bases between them. Looked up from germline, CDR1 is KGHSH and CDR2 is LQKENI. The CDR3 extends over 16 amino acids. As DNA, the CDR3 is TGTGCCAGCTCACCGGGCGGGGATTGGACTAATGAAAAACTGTTTTTT. It is translated as CASSPGGDWTNEKLFF.

This clonotype was detected only a few times. This sequence joins TRBV21-1 and TRBJ2-3; the DNA was not used to check the table's D call, TRBD2. TRBV21-1 is listed as a pseudogene. The CDR3 has 15 residues. The DNA for the CDR3 is TGTGCCAGCAGCAAAAGCGGGAGGAGCACAGATACGCAGTATTTT. It is translated as CASSKSGRSTDTQYF.

This clonotype occurred many times. The rearrangement uses TRBV5-4 and TRBJ2-7; TRBD1 agrees at 9 bases. Losses at the gene ends were 3 bases for V and 7 bases for J; bases not matched to a gene: 11. In germline, CDR1 is SGHNT, CDR2 YYREEE (reference sequence). The CDR3 spans 15 residues. The CDR3 region has the DNA TGTGCCAGCAGCTCATCGGGACAGGGCCTTAGGGAGCAGTACTTC. As protein: CASSSSGQGLREQYF.

This clonotype was counted between two and nine times. The J gene is TRBJ1-2, the V gene TRBV7-9, with 7 bases identical to TRBD1. Germline CDR1 is SEHNR and CDR2 is FQNEAQ (reference sequence). CDR3 length equals 15 residues. V shed 6 bases and J 4 bases; nucleotides not matched to a gene: 11. CDR3 nucleotide sequence: TGTGCCAGCAGTCTTACGGGGACAGACGGCTATGGCTACACCTTC. Translated, it gives CASSLTGTDGYGYTF.

This clonotype was recorded many times. This chain joins TRBV9 and TRBJ2-5; TRBD2 matches at 7 bases. Losses at the gene ends were 2 bases for V and 4 bases for J; bases not matched to a gene: 8. The germline gives CDR1 SGDLS, CDR2 YYNGEE. This CDR3 has 15 residues. DNA of the CDR3: TGTGCCAGCAGCGTTGCCCCACGGGGGGTAGAGACCCAGTACTTC. Its translation: CASSVAPRGVETQYF.

The chain is built from TRBV20-1 and TRBJ2-4, with TRBD1 matching 9 bases. The V segment lost 3 bases and the J segment 3 bases; nucleotides outside the gene matches: 15. The length of the CDR3 is 18 residues. CDR1 and CDR2 from the germline V gene are DFQATT and SNEGSKA (reference sequence). The DNA of the CDR3 is TGCAGTGCTAGTAAACCGGGACAGGGAGGTTCGGTCAAAAACATTCAGTACTTC. Encoded protein: CSASKPGQGGSVKNIQYF.

As for this clonotype: A much larger clonotype is one base distant, so this may be a read error. The chain couples TRBV11-2 to TRBJ2-1, with 8 bases that match TRBD2. With V trimmed by 5 bases and J by 6 bases, 15 bases remained unmatched. In germline, CDR1 is SGHAT, CDR2 FQNNGV. The CDR3 covers 17 residues. The CDR3 DNA sequence: TGTGCCAGCAGCCCGATCTTACTAGCGGCTGGGGTCAATGAGCAGTTCTTC. It is translated as CASSPILLAAGVNEQFF.

This clonotype was counted ten times or more. This rearrangement joins TRBV6-5 to TRBJ2-1, with D tentatively TRBD1 or TRBD2 (5 bases each). Germline V CDR1 and CDR2: MNHEY, SVGAGI. There are 18 residues in the CDR3. The V gene lost 0 bases and the J gene lost 3 bases, with 18 bases spanning the gap. CDR3 amino acids: CASSYSVTRGRFYNEQFF. The DNA of the CDR3 is TGTGCCAGCAGTTACTCCGTTACCCGGGGACGTTTCTACAATGAGCAGTTCTTC.

This clonotype was seen at least ten times. The chain employs TRBV28 and TRBJ1-1; D gene unclear. V shed 3 bases and J shed 9 bases, with 11 bases lying between them. CDR1 and CDR2 (germline): MDHEN, SYDVKM. The CDR3 loop spans 12 amino acids. CDR3: CASSLLGFQAFF. The CDR3 DNA is TGTGCCAGCAGTTTGTTGGGATTTCAAGCTTTCTTT.

This clonotype was recorded many times. The chain employs TRBV5-1 and TRBJ1-2; D is unclear. This CDR3 comprises 13 residues. The germline CDR1 and CDR2 sequences are SGHRS and YFSETQ. Trimming shortened V by 4 bases and J by 0 bases, and 7 bases separated the two germline ends. This CDR3 reads CASSRETNYGYTF. CDR3 sequence (DNA): TGCGCCAGCAGCAGAGAGACTAACTATGGCTACACCTTC. The whole variable domain, filled in from reference TRBV5-1 and TRBJ1-2, reads KAGVTQTPRYLIKTRGQQVTLSCSPISGHRSVSWYQQTPGQGLQFLFEYFSETQRNKGNFPGRFSGRQFSNSRSEMNVSTLELGDSALYLCASSRETNYGYTFGSGTRLTVV.

This clonotype was seen many times. The CDR3: CASSLEGANYGYTF. The DNA for the CDR3 is TGCGCCAGCAGCTTGGAAGGAGCTAACTATGGCTACACCTTC. The chain uses TRBV5-1 and TRBJ1-2; D uncertain. The CDR3 length is 14 residues. The germline gives CDR1 SGHRS, CDR2 YFSETQ. The V end lost 0 bases, the J end lost 0 bases, and 6 bases lay between the germline ends.

The sample holds a few counts of this clonotype. The chain combines TRBV12-3 or TRBV12-4 with TRBJ2-3, with D possibly matching TRBD2 (6 bases). This CDR3 comprises 15 residues. V lost 4 bases, J lost 2 bases, and 13 bases lay in between. The CDR3 loop reads CASSSPRRDTDTQYF. The CDR3 DNA sequence: TGTGCCAGCAGTTCCCCAAGGCGGGACACAGATACGCAGTATTTT.

In its sample, this clonotype was seen once. The chain uses TRBV7-9 and TRBJ1-4, with TRBD1 as a possible D gene (6 bases). CDR1 SEHNR and CDR2 FQNEAQ come from the germline V gene (reference sequence). This CDR3 spans 14 amino acids. V dropped 5 bases and J dropped 8 bases, with 15 bases sitting between them. The CDR3 DNA follows: TGTGCCAGCAGCCCCGGGGGGGGGCCCGAAAAACTGTTTTTT. Protein sequence: CASSPGGGPEKLFF.

This clonotype was detected ten times or more. The chain is built from TRBV18 and TRBJ2-7; 9 bases fit TRBD1. This CDR3 comprises 16 residues. J gave up 2 bases and V 6 bases, and 11 bases lay outside the gene matches. Per the germline V gene, CDR1 is KGHSH and CDR2 is LQKENI. CDR3 nucleotides: TGTGCCAGCTCCAGGGGACCGGGACAGGGTGCCTACGAGCAGTACTTC. It specifies CASSRGPGQGAYEQYF.

This clonotype was found many times. V is TRBV19 and J is TRBJ1-5; D gene unclear. Per germline, CDR1 LNHDA and CDR2 SQIVND (reference sequence). Trimming removed 0 bases from V and 5 bases from J, with 11 bases in between. The CDR3 length is 15 residues. The CDR3 region is CASSIDWAGDQPQHF. The CDR3 DNA reads as TGTGCCAGTAGTATAGACTGGGCAGGAGATCAGCCCCAGCATTTT.